The 23 T cell receptor beta chains below all came from one sample that was sequenced in a study of blood T cell repertoires in COVID-19 (dated by TCRdb to about 2020). The method was the immunoSEQ multiplex PCR assay. Imported from immuneACCESS, the table was reduced by TCRdb to in-frame sequences with V and J called. These copies leave out some clones; in studies compared against another copy, an unresolved V gene accounts for under half, and the cause of the remainder is not known. The sample has some 350,000 clones on record, around 90% of them singletons. The top ten clones comprise 6.5% to 7% of the sample. What was sequenced was peripheral blood. The receptor source for this set is a man aged 18 to 35 with active or convalescent COVID-19.

This clone was seen only a few times. The chain combines TRBV4-3 with TRBJ1-4; D is possibly TRBD1 (5 bases). The CDR3 spans 15 residues. Trimming stripped 0 bases from V and 8 bases from J, with 13 bases between. Germline CDR1 reads LGHNA; CDR2 reads YSLEER. The CDR3 protein is CASSQEASGGEKLFF. The DNA of the CDR3 is TGCGCCAGCAGCCAAGAGGCCAGTGGGGGGGAAAAACTGTTTTTT.

The gene calls are TRBV7-3 and TRBJ1-2; TRBD1 might be the D (6 bases). The CDR3 contains 14 residues. Trimming left V 2 bases short and J 6 bases short, with 13 bases between. Germline CDR1 and CDR2: SGHTA and FQGTGA. The chain's CDR3 is CASSLGPHRDGYTF. DNA for the CDR3: TGTGCCAGCAGCTTAGGCCCCCACAGGGATGGCTACACCTTC.

V is TRBV6-5 and J is TRBJ1-2, with D maybe TRBD1 (5 bases). The CDR3 is made up of 12 amino acids. Germline CDR1 and CDR2: MNHEY and SVGAGI. Trimming cost V 6 bases and J 3 bases, with 8 bases left between them. Here the CDR3 DNA reads TGTGCCAGCAGAGGGGCCGACTATGGCTACACCTTC. Encoded protein: CASRGADYGYTF.

This clone was observed a few times. The gene calls are TRBV28 and TRBJ1-6; perhaps TRBD1 as D (6 bases). The V gene lost 3 bases and the J gene lost 1 base, with 10 bases spanning the gap. The CDR3 contains 16 residues. Germline CDR1 and CDR2: MDHEN and SYDVKM. CDR3 coding DNA: TGTGCCAGCAGTTTGAGGCAGGGGTCCTATAATTCACCCCTCCACTTT. Translation gives CASSLRQGSYNSPLHF.

This clone was seen a single time. The rearrangement joins TRBV5-6 to TRBJ2-7, with D possibly being TRBD1 (6 bases). Per germline, CDR1 SGHDT and CDR2 YYEEEE. The V end lost 5 bases, the J end lost 1 base, and 10 bases lay between the germline ends. The CDR3 extends over 13 amino acids. For the CDR3, the DNA is TGTGCCAGCAGGAGGGACAAATCCTACGAGCAGTACTTC. Protein sequence: CASRRDKSYEQYF.

The chain carries TRBV7-6 and TRBJ2-1, with TRBD2 matching over 8 bases. CDR3 length: 15 residues. In germline, CDR1 is SGHVS, CDR2 FNYEAQ. Germline trimming cut 3 bases from V and 6 bases from J; bases unmatched to any gene: 7. CDR3 in DNA: TGTGCCAGCAGCTTGGGGGGGACTAGTGTCAATGAGCAGTTCTTC. It codes for CASSLGGTSVNEQFF.

The chain has TRBV27 and TRBJ1-3; 7 bases fit TRBD1. Trimming at V came to 5 bases and at J to 1 base, leaving 5 bases not matched to a gene. Germline CDR1 reads MNHEY; CDR2 reads SMNVEV (reference sequence). This CDR3 has 15 amino acids. Here the CDR3 DNA reads TGTGCCAGCAGTCTCACACAGGGGTCTGGAAACACCATATATTTT. Translation gives CASSLTQGSGNTIYF.

The chain carries TRBV28 and TRBJ2-2; possible D gene TRBD1, 6 bases. The germline CDR1 and CDR2 sequences are MDHEN and SYDVKM. The CDR3 has 15 residues. Trimming removed 6 bases from V and 4 bases from J, with 15 bases in between. The CDR3 loop reads CASSADAGVTGELFF. The CDR3 coding sequence is TGTGCCAGCAGCGCGGACGCAGGGGTCACCGGGGAGCTGTTTTTT.

For this clone: The junction does not match germline at one end; this may be a read error. The CDR3 nucleotides are TGTGCCAGCAGTTCCCGAGGAAGGACTAGCGGAATTCCCTCTGGGGCCAACGTGCTGACTTTC. This codes for CASSSRGRTSGIPSGANVLTF. The genes are TRBV6-2 or TRBV6-3 and TRBJ2-6; TRBD2 matches at 10 bases. Germline V gene data show CDR1 as MNHEY and CDR2 as SVGEGT. This CDR3 region has 21 residues.

The rearrangement joins TRBV4-3 to TRBJ2-1, with 12 bases fitting TRBD2. CDR1 and CDR2 (germline): LGHNA, YSLEER. CDR3 length: 16 residues. J gave up 10 bases and V 4 bases, and 11 bases lay outside the gene matches. DNA for the CDR3: TGCGCCAGCAGCCCCACAGGACTAGCGGGAAGCCGAGAGCAGTTCTTC. As protein: CASSPTGLAGSREQFF.

The rearrangement uses TRBV24-1 and TRBJ2-2, with D maybe TRBD2 (6 bases). There are 15 residues in the CDR3. Germline V gene lookup returns CDR1 KGHDR and CDR2 SFDVKD. Trimming took 1 base from V and 6 from J, leaving 11 bases between them. The CDR3, as DNA: TGTGCCACCAGTGATTTAGGGCGGGGCTCCGGGGAGCTGTTTTTT. Translating gives CATSDLGRGSGELFF.

J is TRBJ2-3 and V is TRBV21-1; TRBD2 is taken as the D call from the table, unchecked against the DNA. TRBV21-1 is deemed a pseudogene. The CDR3 consists of 18 residues. The CDR3 loop reads CASSKARAGHAHTDTQYF. CDR3 in DNA: TGTGCCAGCAGCAAAGCGAGGGCAGGTCATGCACACACAGATACGCAGTATTTT.

This chain joins TRBV29-1 and TRBJ1-5; weak D call: TRBD1 (6 bases). The CDR3 has 13 residues. Trimming removed 4 bases at V and 6 bases at J, with 13 bases between. Germline assignment: CDR1 SQVTM and CDR2 ANQGSEA. CDR3 nucleotides: TGCAGCGTTGGCCAGGGGTTGGGTCAGCCCCAGCATTTT. Protein product: CSVGQGLGQPQHF.

This sequence joins TRBV5-6 and TRBJ2-5, with TRBD1 matching over 8 bases. V lost 3 bases to trimming and J lost 5 bases; unmatched junction nucleotides: 9. CDR1 and CDR2 from the germline V gene are SGHDT and YYEEEE. This CDR3 is 15 amino acids long. For the CDR3, the DNA is TGTGCCAGCAGCTCCACGGACAGGGATTGGGAGACCCAGTACTTC. Amino acids: CASSSTDRDWETQYF.

The rearrangement uses TRBV5-1 and TRBJ2-3, with TRBD2 as a possible D gene (5 bases). The ends were cut back, 1 base at V and 5 bases at J, with 14 bases in the middle. Germline V gene data show CDR1 as SGHRS and CDR2 as YFSETQ. The CDR3 length is 15 residues. CDR3 sequence: CASSLSTARGDTQYF. The CDR3 DNA follows: TGCGCCAGCAGCTTGAGCACTGCTCGGGGAGATACGCAGTATTTT.

This clone was seen only once. This rearrangement joins TRBV7-2 to TRBJ2-5, with TRBD2 identical over 7 bases. The better agreement between TRBJ2-7 and the DNA end casts doubt on the J call. Germline loops: CDR1 SGHTA, CDR2 FQGNSA. The CDR3 totals 16 residues. CDR3 loop: CASSLKRGRSSYEQYF. CDR3 DNA sequence: TGTGCCAGCAGCCTCAAGCGGGGCCGTAGCTCCTACGAGCAGTACTTC.

The V and J genes are TRBV5-6 and TRBJ1-1; D gene uncertain. This CDR3 region has 12 residues. Germline CDR1 is SGHDT and CDR2 is YYEEEE. V gave up 1 base and J gave up 10 bases, with 11 bases separating them. CDR3: CASSLLPSRAFF. The CDR3, as DNA: TGTGCCAGCAGCTTGCTTCCCTCGCGAGCTTTCTTT.

The chain joins TRBV27 to TRBJ2-7; 7 bases map to TRBD1. Germline V gives CDR1 MNHEY, CDR2 SMNVEV (reference sequence). V lost 7 bases and J lost 0; bases outside the gene matches: 21. The CDR3 has 19 residues. The CDR3 reads CASNPFGGPRTGLSYEQYF. CDR3 in DNA: TGTGCCAGCAATCCCTTTGGGGGCCCCCGGACAGGTCTCTCCTACGAGCAGTACTTC.

The rearrangement joins TRBV12-3 or TRBV12-4 to TRBJ1-1; TRBD1 is a possible D gene (6 bases). This CDR3 has 12 residues. V shed 2 bases and J shed 9 bases, with 10 bases lying between them. CDR3: CASSLSRGKAFF. CDR3 DNA: TGTGCCAGCAGTTTATCCAGGGGAAAAGCTTTCTTT.

The chain couples TRBV12-1 to TRBJ2-5; the table calls TRBD2, which could not be checked here. TRBV12-1 is given as a pseudogene. The CDR3 totals 15 residues. The CDR3 region is CASSPQAGGKETQYF. In DNA form, the CDR3 reads TGTGCCAGCAGCCCCCAGGCGGGGGGGAAAGAGACCCAGTACTTC.

This chain joins TRBV24-1 and TRBJ1-1; 7 bases agree with TRBD1. This CDR3 region has 16 residues. V shed 3 bases, J shed 6 bases, and the junction held 12 bases outside the gene matches. Germline V gene data show CDR1 as KGHDR and CDR2 as SFDVKD. CDR3 bases: TGTGCCACCAGTGATAAGGAGGAGGGGGCGTTCCCTGAAGCTTTCTTT. Its translation is CATSDKEEGAFPEAFF.

V gene TRBV5-8 combines with J gene TRBJ1-4, with D possibly TRBD1 on 5 matching bases. CDR3 length: 16 amino acids. CDR1 and CDR2 from the germline V gene are SGHTS and YDEGEE. V lost 3 bases and J lost 6, with 18 bases in between. CDR3 amino acids: CASSSNTGSKYEKLFF. For the CDR3, the DNA is TGTGCCAGCAGCTCTAATACAGGCTCAAAATATGAAAAACTGTTTTTT.

The gene calls are TRBV2 and TRBJ2-1; 11 bases are a match to TRBD2. This CDR3 has 15 amino acids. Losses at the gene ends were 4 bases for V and 8 bases for J; bases not matched to a gene: 7. Per germline, CDR1 SNHLY and CDR2 FYNNEI. CDR3: CASSGRLAGLDEQFF. CDR3 nucleotide sequence: TGTGCCAGCAGTGGTAGACTAGCGGGACTCGATGAGCAGTTCTTC. Full variable domain (outside the CDR3, taken from reference TRBV2 and TRBJ2-1): EPEVTQTPSHQVTQMGQEVILRCVPISNHLYFYWYRQILGQKVEFLVSFYNNEISEKSEIFDDQFSVERPDGSNFTLKIRSTKLEDSAMYFCASSGRLAGLDEQFFGPGTRLTVL.